This TCR beta chain was recorded in a study of blood T cell repertoires in COVID-19. The repertoire was sequenced with immunoSEQ multiplex PCR; TCRdb's copy has only in-frame clones and lacks some. Of 75,000 to 95,000 clones listed, approximately 90% are singletons. This TCR was sampled from a man aged 45-65 years with active COVID-19. Input material: peripheral blood.

The CDR3 spells CASSSRTYNEQFF. For the CDR3, the DNA is TGTGCCAGCAGCTCGAGAACCTACAATGAGCAGTTCTTC. The chain has TRBV5-6 and TRBJ2-1; D call uncertain. Deletions cut 3 bases from V and 2 bases from J, with 6 bases between. Per the germline V gene, CDR1 is SGHDT and CDR2 is YYEEEE. The CDR3 consists of 13 residues.